A single sample is the source of the 17 T cell receptor beta chains below, sequenced in a study of shared clonotypes between healthy human individuals. Assay used: immunoSEQ multiplex PCR; TCRdb lists only in-frame clones, some missing. The sample records about 2.4 million clones, more than 85% being singletons. The source material was naive CD4+ T cells from PBMCs. Subset of the sample: CD45RA+ positively selected. These receptor sequences come from a man aged 18 to 29 in good health. Some clones in this sample may be carry-over from other donors' samples.

The chain joins TRBV4-1 to TRBJ1-1; no firm D call. The CDR3 sequence is 17 residues long. V shed 2 bases and J shed 1 base, with 17 bases lying between them. Germline CDR1 is MGHRA and CDR2 is YSYEKL. CDR3 nucleotide sequence: TGCGCCAGCAGCCAACCCCGAGATGGATCTGGGAACACTGAAGCTTTCTTT. Translating it yields CASSQPRDGSGNTEAFF.

This chain joins TRBV5-4 and TRBJ2-1; 11 nucleotides align to TRBD2. The CDR3 is 16 amino acids. With 6 bases clipped from V and 1 base from J, the junction kept 6 bases outside the gene matches. Germline V lookup: CDR1 SGHNT, CDR2 YYREEE (reference sequence). The CDR3 coding sequence is TGTGCCAGCACCCTGACTAGCGGGAAATCCTACAATGAGCAGTTCTTC. Encoded protein: CASTLTSGKSYNEQFF.

The genes are TRBV18 and TRBJ2-7; perhaps TRBD1 as D (5 bases). The CDR3 covers 16 residues. Between the trimmed V and J ends, which lost 0 bases and 6 bases, there was a span of 18 bases. The germline gives CDR1 KGHSH, CDR2 LQKENI. The CDR3 nucleotides are TGTGCCAGCTCACCACCCAGGGAAGGGATCTTAGGCGAGCAGTACTTC. Its protein product is CASSPPREGILGEQYF. Together with reference TRBV18 and TRBJ2-7, the CDR3 gives the full variable domain: NAGVMQNPRHLVRRRGQEARLRCSPMKGHSHVYWYRQLPEEGLKFMVYLQKENIIDESGMPKERFSAEFPKEGPSILRIQQVVRGDSAAYFCASSPPREGILGEQYFGPGTRLTVT.

V and J are TRBV28 and TRBJ1-3; no clear D gene. CDR3 length equals 16 residues. Trimming took 4 bases from V and 0 from J, leaving 13 bases between them. CDR1 is MDHEN, CDR2 SYDVKM, per germline. The CDR3 is CASSYSGVSSGNTIYF. CDR3 coding DNA: TGTGCCAGCAGTTATTCGGGCGTCAGCTCTGGAAACACCATATATTTT.

The chain uses TRBV5-1 and TRBJ1-2, with unresolved D. Trimming pared 0 bases from V and 5 bases from J, leaving 11 bases between. The CDR3 sequence is 14 residues long. CDR1 SGHRS and CDR2 YFSETQ come from the germline V gene. The DNA for the CDR3 is TGCGCCAGCAGCTTGGAAGCCAGCCCTTATGGCTACACCTTC. Its translation is CASSLEASPYGYTF.

This clone has a handful of counts. The V and J genes are TRBV10-3 and TRBJ1-5, with TRBD1 as a possible D gene (6 bases). The length of the CDR3 is 13 residues. V dropped 8 bases and J dropped 5 bases, with 13 bases sitting between them. Looked up from germline, CDR1 is ENHRY and CDR2 is SYGVKD. The CDR3 DNA sequence: TGTGCCATCCGACAGGAGGCTTATCAGCCCCAGCATTTT. As protein: CAIRQEAYQPQHF.

The chain uses TRBV5-1 and TRBJ1-4; D remains unclear. Germline lookup yields CDR1 SGHRS and CDR2 YFSETQ. This CDR3 is 14 amino acids long. Trimming stripped 0 bases from V and 4 bases from J, with 7 bases between. This CDR3 is CASSLGSLNEKLFF. Written as DNA, the CDR3 is TGCGCCAGCAGCTTGGGTAGCCTTAATGAAAAACTGTTTTTT.

This clone has only one observation. The chain recombines TRBV6-5 with TRBJ2-7, with no clear D. V shed 5 bases and J shed 0 bases, with 14 bases lying between them. Germline CDR1 MNHEY, CDR2 SVGAGI. The CDR3 contains 15 residues. This chain's CDR3 is CASSHRSRSSYEQYF. CDR3 bases: TGTGCCAGCAGTCACCGGAGCAGGAGCTCCTACGAGCAGTACTTC.

J is TRBJ1-2 and V is TRBV18; D perhaps matches TRBD1 (5 bases). This CDR3 has 15 amino acids. Trimming left V 5 bases short and J 4 bases short, with 17 bases between. Germline V gives CDR1 KGHSH, CDR2 LQKENI. The DNA of the CDR3 is TGTGCCAGCTCATCCGGGACGGAGACGATCTATGGCTACACCTTC. Its protein product is CASSSGTETIYGYTF.

V gene TRBV6-1 combines with J gene TRBJ2-7; tentative D call: TRBD1 (6 bases). Germline V gene lookup returns CDR1 MNHNS and CDR2 SASEGT. V shed 6 bases and J shed 3 bases, with 9 bases lying between them. CDR3 length: 12 amino acids. The chain's CDR3 is CASRDSFYEQYF. The CDR3 nucleotides are TGTGCCAGCAGGGACAGCTTCTACGAGCAGTACTTC.

The V and J genes are TRBV19 and TRBJ2-1, with 15 positions matching TRBD2. CDR1 is LNHDA, CDR2 SQIVND, per germline (reference sequence). This CDR3 has 16 residues. V dropped 4 bases and J dropped 2; count of bases not matched to a gene: 0. The CDR3 bases are TGTGCCAGTAGTAGGACTAGCGGGAGGGCCTACAATGAGCAGTTCTTC. Translated: CASSRTSGRAYNEQFF.

The genes are TRBV7-3 and TRBJ2-1; 7 bases are shared with TRBD1. Germline V CDR1 and CDR2: SGHTA, FQGTGA. V trimming: 1 base; J trimming: 4 bases; junction bases outside the gene matches: 4. The CDR3 spans 15 residues. The CDR3 is CASSLRDSKYNEQFF. For the CDR3, the DNA is TGTGCCAGCAGCTTAAGGGACAGTAAATACAATGAGCAGTTCTTC.

The chain combines TRBV9 with TRBJ1-1, with TRBD1 matching 9 bases. The CDR3 has 14 residues. Germline lookup yields CDR1 SGDLS and CDR2 YYNGEE. After removal of 0 bases from V and 11 bases from J, the junction contained 8 bases not matched to a gene. The CDR3: CASSVGVGQGGAFF. The CDR3 nucleotides are TGTGCCAGCAGCGTAGGGGTGGGACAGGGTGGTGCTTTCTTT.

The sample holds a few counts of this clone. The chain joins TRBV18 to TRBJ1-1; the D is unclear. Trimming pared 6 bases from V and 1 base from J, leaving 9 bases between. Looked up from germline, CDR1 is KGHSH and CDR2 is LQKENI. This CDR3 is built from 13 residues. This CDR3 reads CASSIDWNTEAFF. Written as DNA, the CDR3 is TGTGCCAGCTCGATCGACTGGAACACTGAAGCTTTCTTT.

The chain uses TRBV9 and TRBJ2-7; either TRBD1 or TRBD2 may fit D (6 bases each). This CDR3 is 16 amino acids long. From germline, CDR1 is SGDLS and CDR2 YYNGEE. Trimming left V 4 bases short and J 2 bases short, with 19 bases between. In DNA form, the CDR3 reads TGTGCCAGCAGCCCTACGTTGGAGGGGGAACCCTACGAGCAGTACTTC. The encoded protein is CASSPTLEGEPYEQYF.

On this clone: The junction departs from germline at one end; a sequencing error may be responsible. The rearrangement uses TRBV7-9 and TRBJ1-2; D possibly corresponds to TRBD1 (6 bases). The CDR3 has 13 amino acids. Germline-derived CDR1 and CDR2 are SEHNR and FQNEAQ (reference sequence). CDR3 protein: CASSLGQSYGYIF. CDR3 coding DNA: TGTGCCAGCAGCCTCGGACAGAGCTATGGCTACATCTTC.

The V gene is TRBV6-1, the J gene TRBJ1-5, with D possibly being TRBD1 (5 bases). With 7 bases removed from V and 6 bases from J, the gap between germline ends came to 13 bases. The CDR3 covers 13 residues. Germline V lookup: CDR1 MNHNS, CDR2 SASEGT. The CDR3 loop is CASTGTPTQPQHF. For the CDR3, the DNA is TGTGCCAGCACCGGGACTCCGACTCAGCCCCAGCATTTT.